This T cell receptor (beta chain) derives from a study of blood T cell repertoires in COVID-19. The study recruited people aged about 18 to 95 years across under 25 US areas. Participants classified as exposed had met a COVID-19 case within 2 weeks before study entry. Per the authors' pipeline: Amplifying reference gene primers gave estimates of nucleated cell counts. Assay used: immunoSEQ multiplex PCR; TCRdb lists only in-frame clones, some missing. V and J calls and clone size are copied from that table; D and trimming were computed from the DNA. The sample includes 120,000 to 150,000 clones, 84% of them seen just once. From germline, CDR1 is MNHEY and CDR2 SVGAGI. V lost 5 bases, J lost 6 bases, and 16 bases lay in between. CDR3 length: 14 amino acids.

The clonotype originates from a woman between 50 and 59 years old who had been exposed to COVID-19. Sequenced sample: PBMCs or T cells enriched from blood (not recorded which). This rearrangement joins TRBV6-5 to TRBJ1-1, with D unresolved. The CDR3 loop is CASSRLIPGAEAFF. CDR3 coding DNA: TGTGCCAGCAGTCGCCTAATTCCCGGGGCTGAAGCTTTCTTT.